This T cell receptor beta chain was sequenced during a study of long-term antiretroviral therapy in people with HIV. Whole-study results and caveats: Blood collection from the mid-2000s to the late 2010s possibly occurred under older ART regimens.

The length of the CDR3 is 14 residues. Trimming removed 2 bases from V and 5 bases from J; junction bases left unmatched: 1. CDR1 SGHNT and CDR2 YYREEE come from the germline V gene (reference sequence). Comments on this clone: The antigen is undetermined.

Runs used v3.0 of the immunoSEQ assay and were done at survey level. TCRdb's copy holds only in-frame clones and misses some; the assay was immunoSEQ multiplex PCR. The profile shows about 17,000 clones, over 75% of them singletons. The source material was unsorted PBMCs, sampled 0.3 years after starting antiretroviral therapy. This sequence was found in a man aged 60 to 75 with HIV. The J gene is TRBJ1-4, the V gene TRBV5-4; 9 bases map to TRBD1. The CDR3 DNA is TGTGCCAGCAGCTTCGACAGGGGGAATGAAAAACTGTTTTTT. This gives the protein CASSFDRGNEKLFF.